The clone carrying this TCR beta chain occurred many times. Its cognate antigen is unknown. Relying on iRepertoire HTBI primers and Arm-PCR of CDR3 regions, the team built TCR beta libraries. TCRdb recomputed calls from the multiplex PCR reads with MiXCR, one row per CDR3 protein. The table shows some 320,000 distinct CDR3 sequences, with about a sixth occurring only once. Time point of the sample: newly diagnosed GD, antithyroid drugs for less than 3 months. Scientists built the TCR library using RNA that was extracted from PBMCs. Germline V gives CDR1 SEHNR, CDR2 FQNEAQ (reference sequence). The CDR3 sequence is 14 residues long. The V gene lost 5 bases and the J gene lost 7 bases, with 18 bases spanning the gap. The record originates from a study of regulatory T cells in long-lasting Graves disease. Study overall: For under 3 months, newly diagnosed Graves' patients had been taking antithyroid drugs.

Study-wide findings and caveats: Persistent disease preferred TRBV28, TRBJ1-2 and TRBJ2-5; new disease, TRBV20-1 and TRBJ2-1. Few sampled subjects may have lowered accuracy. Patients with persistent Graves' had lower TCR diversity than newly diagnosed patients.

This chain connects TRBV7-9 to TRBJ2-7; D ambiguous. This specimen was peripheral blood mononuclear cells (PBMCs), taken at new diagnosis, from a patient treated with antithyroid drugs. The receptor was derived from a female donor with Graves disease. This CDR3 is CASSLDGLSEEQYF. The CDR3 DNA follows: TGTGCCAGCAGCCTCGACGGGCTTTCGGAAGAGCAGTACTTC.